The entry below describes one TCR beta chain. Its antigen is not known. TCRdb independently ran MiXCR on the 5' RACE reads; one entry per CDR3 protein. The sample yields roughly 470,000 distinct CDR3 sequences, 25% to 30% seen once. These data originate in a study of CD8 T cells in ankylosing spondylitis. This CDR3 region has 15 residues. Looked up from germline, CDR1 is LGHDT and CDR2 is YNNKEL (reference sequence). Germline trimming cut 6 bases from V and 0 bases from J; bases unmatched to any gene: 6. General study points: What appeared characteristic of ankylosing spondylitis blood was a TCR beta motif of about eight highly homologous variants.

The sequence derives from a male donor with ankylosing spondylitis. The chain carries TRBV3-1 and TRBJ2-3; 7 nucleotides agree with TRBD2. The sequenced sample consisted of blood, either unsorted or a sorted T cell fraction (not recorded which). CDR3 sequence (DNA): TGTGCCAGCAGTTGGAGCGGGGACAGCACAGATACGCAGTATTTT. Its protein is CASSWSGDSTDTQYF.